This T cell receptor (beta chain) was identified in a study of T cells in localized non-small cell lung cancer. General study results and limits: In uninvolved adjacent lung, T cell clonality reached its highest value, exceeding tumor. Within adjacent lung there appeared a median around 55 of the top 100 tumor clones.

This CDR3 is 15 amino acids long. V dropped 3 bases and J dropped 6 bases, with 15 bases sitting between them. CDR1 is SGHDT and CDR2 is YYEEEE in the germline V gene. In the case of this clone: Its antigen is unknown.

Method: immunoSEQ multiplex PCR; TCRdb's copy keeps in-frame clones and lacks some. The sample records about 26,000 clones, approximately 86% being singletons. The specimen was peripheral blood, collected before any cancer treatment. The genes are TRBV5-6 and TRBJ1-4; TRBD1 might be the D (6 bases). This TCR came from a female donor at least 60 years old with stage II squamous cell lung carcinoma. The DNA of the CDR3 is TGTGCCAGCAGCTCACGGCCGGGGGCAGATGAAAAACTGTTTTTT. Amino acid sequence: CASSSRPGADEKLFF.